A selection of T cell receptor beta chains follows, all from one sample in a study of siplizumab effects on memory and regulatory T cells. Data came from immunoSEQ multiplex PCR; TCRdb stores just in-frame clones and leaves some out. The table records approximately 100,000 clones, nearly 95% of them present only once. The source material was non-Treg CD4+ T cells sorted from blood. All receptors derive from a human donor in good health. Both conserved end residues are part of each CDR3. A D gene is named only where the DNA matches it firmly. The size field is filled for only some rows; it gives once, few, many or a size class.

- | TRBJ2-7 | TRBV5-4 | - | TGTGCCAGCAGCTTGCTGGGAAACTACGAGCAGTACTTC | CASSLLGNYEQYF
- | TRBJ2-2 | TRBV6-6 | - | TGTGCCACCCTTTGGAGAATGAACACCGGGGAGCTGTTTTTT | CATLWRMNTGELFF
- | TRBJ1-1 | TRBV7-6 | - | TGTGCCAGCAGCTTAGAAAGGGTGAACACTGAAGCTTTCTTT | CASSLERVNTEAFF
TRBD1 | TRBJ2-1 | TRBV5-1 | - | TGCGCCAGCAGCAAGGGGGACAGGGGTTCGTACAATGAGCAGTTCTTC | CASSKGDRGSYNEQFF
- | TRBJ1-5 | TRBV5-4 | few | TGTGCCAGCAGCTCTCCCAATCAGCCCCAGCATTTT | CASSSPNQPQHF
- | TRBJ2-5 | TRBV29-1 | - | TGCAGCGTTGCAGGGGACGAGACCCAGTACTTC | CSVAGDETQYF
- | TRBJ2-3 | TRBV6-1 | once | TGTGCCAGCAGTGCACCGCTGGGACACACAGATACGCAGTATTTT | CASSAPLGHTDTQYF
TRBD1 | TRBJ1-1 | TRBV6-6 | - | TGTGCCAGCAGGCGGGGACAGGCGAACACTGAAGCTTTCTTT | CASRRGQANTEAFF
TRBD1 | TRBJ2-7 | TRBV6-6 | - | TGTGCCAGCAGTTACCATCGGACAGGGTCGTACGAGCAGTACTTC | CASSYHRTGSYEQYF
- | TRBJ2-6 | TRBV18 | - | TGTGCCAGCTCACGATCAGGAGGGTCTGGGGCCAACGTCCTGACTTTC | CASSRSGGSGANVLTF
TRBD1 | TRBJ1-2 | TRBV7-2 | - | TGTGCCAGCAGCCAAGACAGGGGCTATGGCTACACCTTC | CASSQDRGYGYTF
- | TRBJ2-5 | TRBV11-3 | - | TGTGCCAGCAGCGACAGACAGGCAAGAGAGACCCAGTACTTC | CASSDRQARETQYF
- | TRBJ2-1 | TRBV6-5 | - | TGTGCCAGCAGTTACGACCCGAGCTCCTACAATGAGCAGTTCTTC | CASSYDPSSYNEQFF
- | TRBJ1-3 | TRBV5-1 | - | TGCGCCAGCAGCCCGCTGACCGGGGGGACTGGAAACACCATATATTTT | CASSPLTGGTGNTIYF
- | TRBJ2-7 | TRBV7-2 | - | TGTGCCAGCAGCCCGGACTTTAGCTCCTACGAGCAGTACTTC | CASSPDFSSYEQYF
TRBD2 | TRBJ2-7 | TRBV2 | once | TGTGCCAGCAGAATAACCGGGACTATCCCCTACGAGCAGTACTTC | CASRITGTIPYEQYF
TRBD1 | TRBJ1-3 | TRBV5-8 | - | TGTGCCAGCAGCCGAAGGGGGCCTGGAAACACCATATATTTT | CASSRRGPGNTIYF
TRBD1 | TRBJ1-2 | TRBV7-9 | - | TGTGCCAGCAGCCCACAGGGGGCGCAAGGCTACACCTTC | CASSPQGAQGYTF
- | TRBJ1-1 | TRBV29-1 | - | TGCAGCGTTGAACCGTCGAACACTGAAGCTTTCTTT | CSVEPSNTEAFF
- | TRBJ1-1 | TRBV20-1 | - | TGCAGGCCCGGGGGGGACGAAGCTTTCTTT | CRPGGDEAFF
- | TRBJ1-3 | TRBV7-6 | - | TGTGCCAGCAGCTTCCAGGACAGCCTTCGTTCTGGAAACACCATATATTTT | CASSFQDSLRSGNTIYF
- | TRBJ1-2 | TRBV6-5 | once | TGTGCCATTCGTAAATCTGACTATGGCTACACCTTC | CAIRKSDYGYTF
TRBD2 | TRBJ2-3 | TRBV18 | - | TGTGCCAGCTCAGAAACTAGCGGGAGGCCCAGGGCCGATACAGATACGCAGTATTTT | CASSETSGRPRADTDTQYF
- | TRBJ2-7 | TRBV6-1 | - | TGTGCCAGCAGGGCGGACAGTTCCCTTTACGAGCAGTACTTC | CASRADSSLYEQYF
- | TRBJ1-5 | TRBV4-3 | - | TGCGCCAGCAGCGTTTCGCGAAATCAGCCCCAGCATTTT | CASSVSRNQPQHF
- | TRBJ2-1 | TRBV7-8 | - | TGTGCCAGCAGCTCTCTAACCCCCGGCTGGGACTCCTACAATGAGCAGTTCTTC | CASSSLTPGWDSYNEQFF
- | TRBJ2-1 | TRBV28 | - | TGTGCCAGCAGTTTTTCCGGATACAATGAGCAGTTCTTC | CASSFSGYNEQFF
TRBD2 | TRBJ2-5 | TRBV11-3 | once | TGTGCCAGCAGCTACGGGACTAGCGGCCAAGAGACCCAGTACTTC | CASSYGTSGQETQYF
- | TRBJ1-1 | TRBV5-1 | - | TGCGCCAGCAGCATAGGGGGGGTTCCTGAAGCTTTCTTT | CASSIGGVPEAFF
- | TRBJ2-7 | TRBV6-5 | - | TGTGCCAGCAGTTACTCGTACAGGGCCAACGAGCAGTACTTC | CASSYSYRANEQYF
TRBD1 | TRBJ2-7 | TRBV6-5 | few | TGTGCCAGCAGTCGTACAGGGGCCGAGCAGTACTTC | CASSRTGAEQYF
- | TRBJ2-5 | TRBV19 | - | TGTGCCAGTAGGGCACTGGACGAGACCCAGTACTTC | CASRALDETQYF
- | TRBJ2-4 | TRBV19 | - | TGTGCCAGTAGTATAGTGTCTCTAACCAAAAACATTCAGTACTTC | CASSIVSLTKNIQYF
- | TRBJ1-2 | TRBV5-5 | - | TGTGCCAGCAGCTTATGGGAAGCCTATGGCTACACCTTC | CASSLWEAYGYTF
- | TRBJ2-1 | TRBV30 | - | TGTGCCTGGAGGAAAGGGGGGACGAACAATGAGCAGTTCTTC | CAWRKGGTNNEQFF
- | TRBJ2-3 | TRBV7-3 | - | TGTGCCAGCAGCTTACCGTCCAGCACAGATACGCAGTATTTT | CASSLPSSTDTQYF
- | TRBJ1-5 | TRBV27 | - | TGTGCCAGCAGTTTATCGGTGGACGGCAATCAGCCCCAGCATTTT | CASSLSVDGNQPQHF
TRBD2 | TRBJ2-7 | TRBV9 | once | TGTGCCAGCAGCGTAGGAAGCGGGAAGACCTACGAGCAGTACTTC | CASSVGSGKTYEQYF
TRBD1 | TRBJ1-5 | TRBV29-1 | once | TGCAGCGCCAAGACAGGGGCGGGTCAGCCCCAGCATTTT | CSAKTGAGQPQHF
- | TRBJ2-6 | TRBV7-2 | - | TGTGCCAGCAGCCCCGGTCCCCCCGGGGCCAACGTCCTGACTTTC | CASSPGPPGANVLTF
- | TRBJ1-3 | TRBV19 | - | TGTGCCAGTACTCTCGGGCCCTACTCTGGAAACACCATATATTTT | CASTLGPYSGNTIYF
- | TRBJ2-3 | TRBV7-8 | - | TGTGCCAGCAGCTTTCTAGGGGGTGCTAGCACAGATACGCAGTATTTT | CASSFLGGASTDTQYF